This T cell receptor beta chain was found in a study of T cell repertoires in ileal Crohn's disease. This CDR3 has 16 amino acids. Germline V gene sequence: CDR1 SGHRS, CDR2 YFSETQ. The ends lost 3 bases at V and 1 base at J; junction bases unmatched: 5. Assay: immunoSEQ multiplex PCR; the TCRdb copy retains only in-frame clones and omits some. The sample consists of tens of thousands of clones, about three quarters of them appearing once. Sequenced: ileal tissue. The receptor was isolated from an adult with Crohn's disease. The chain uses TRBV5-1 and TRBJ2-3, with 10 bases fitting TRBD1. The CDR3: CASSSSGTGGTDTQYF. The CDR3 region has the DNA TGCGCCAGCAGCTCCTCCGGGACAGGGGGCACAGATACGCAGTATTTT.